One T cell receptor beta chain is described in this entry. The record originates from a study of blood T cell repertoires in COVID-19. CDR3 length equals 15 residues. Germline V gene sequence: CDR1 KGHSH, CDR2 LQKENI. Trimming removed 2 bases at V and 1 base at J, with 10 bases between. The assay was immunoSEQ multiplex PCR, and TCRdb's table has in-frame clones only and misses some. The top ten clones hold about 2.2% of a sample with tens of thousands of clones, roughly nine tenths of them seen once. V is TRBV18 and J is TRBJ2-3; possible D gene TRBD2, 5 bases. Sequenced sample: peripheral blood. This receptor was taken from a man between 45 and 60 years old with active COVID-19. CDR3 in DNA: TGTGCCAGCTCACCATCGGGGAAGGGCACAGATACGCAGTATTTT. It is translated as CASSPSGKGTDTQYF.